This T cell receptor beta chain emerged from a study of blood T cell repertoires in COVID-19. Study information: PBMCs, B-cell-depleted T cells, or T cells provided the cDNA or gDNA that made up the material.

Germline CDR1 reads MDHEN; CDR2 reads SYDVKM. The CDR3 has 14 residues. V gave up 7 bases and J gave up 6 bases; unmatched junction bases: 8. Clones were sequenced by immunoSEQ multiplex PCR, and TCRdb holds only the in-frame ones, with some missing. The sample lists more than 150,000 clones; 85% to 90% were seen once. This TCR derives from a man between 65 and 85 years old with active or convalescent COVID-19. The genes are TRBV28 and TRBJ1-5; TRBD1 agrees at 8 bases. Specimen: peripheral blood. The CDR3 DNA is TGTGCCAGCACCAGCGGACAGGGTCCTCAGCCCCAGCATTTT. The encoded protein is CASTSGQGPQPQHF.